This T cell receptor beta chain was captured in a study of blood T cell repertoires in COVID-19. Overall study context: Researchers got acute and convalescent COVID-19 samples from the United States, Italy and Spain.

In the authors' workflow: Nucleated cell counts were estimated from reference gene primer amplification. Produced via immunoSEQ multiplex PCR; TCRdb's table is partial and in-frame only. That table is the source of V, J and clone size, and D and trimming were worked out from the DNA. The repertoire holds around 110,000 clones, 65% to 85% seen once, with roughly 0.89% in the top ten. This clone has only one observation. This sequence originates from a woman aged 70 to 79 with acute or convalescent COVID-19. Sequenced: peripheral blood.

The chain's CDR3 is CASSLGAGGGNTGELFF. The CDR3 DNA follows: TGCGCCAGCAGCTTGGGTGCCGGGGGAGGAAACACCGGGGAGCTGTTTTTT. The chain uses TRBV5-1 and TRBJ2-2; a possible D gene is TRBD2 (6 bases). Trimming took 0 bases from V and 2 from J, leaving 14 bases between them. The length of the CDR3 is 17 residues. The germline gives CDR1 SGHRS, CDR2 YFSETQ.